This is a list of T cell receptor beta chains from one sample in a study of cytomegalovirus exposure and HLA in healthy donors. Some clones are missing from TCRdb's copy, which holds only in-frame ones; the method was immunoSEQ multiplex PCR. This sample carries approximately 190,000 clones, with around 0.7% going to the ten biggest clones. The sequenced material came from PBMCs. Receptors were obtained from a boy younger than 18 in good health and CMV-seronegative. Each CDR3 is given with its conserved first and last residue. A D gene is named only where the DNA matches it firmly.

j_gene | d_gene | v_gene | CDR3aa | CDR3nt
TRBJ1-2 | NA | TRBV15 | CATSRDLGGARENGYTF | TGTGCCACCAGCAGAGATCTAGGGGGGGCGCGGGAGAATGGCTACACCTTC
TRBJ2-7 | TRBD1 | TRBV7-2 | CASSLTGGVVYEQYF | TGTGCCAGCAGCTTAACAGGGGGCGTTGTGTACGAGCAGTACTTC
TRBJ2-6 | NA | TRBV30 | CAWRTITWGRAERTGANVLTF | TGTGCCTGGAGGACCATAACTTGGGGCAGGGCCGAGCGCACCGGGGCCAACGTCCTGACTTTC
TRBJ1-1 | NA | TRBV11-2 | CASSLGGSFHLMNTEAFF | TGTGCCAGCAGCTTAGGCGGCAGCTTCCACTTGATGAACACTGAAGCTTTCTTT
TRBJ1-4 | NA | TRBV5-1 | CASSPGRGINEKLFF | TGCGCCAGCAGCCCCGGCAGAGGAATCAATGAAAAACTGTTTTTT
TRBJ2-7 | NA | TRBV4-1 | CASSQPVSRRYEQYF | TGCGCCAGCAGCCAACCCGTCTCAAGGAGGTACGAGCAGTACTTC
TRBJ1-1 | TRBD1 | TRBV18 | CASSPDREAEAFF | TGTGCCAGCTCACCAGACAGGGAAGCTGAAGCTTTCTTT
TRBJ1-1 | TRBD1 | TRBV28 | CASSYNVDRGNTEAFF | TGTGCCAGCAGTTACAACGTGGACAGGGGGAACACTGAAGCTTTCTTT
TRBJ2-3 | TRBD1 | TRBV11-1 | CASSDGQGARIDTQYF | TGTGCCAGCAGCGATGGACAGGGGGCAAGAATAGATACGCAGTATTTT
TRBJ1-2 | NA | TRBV6-5 | CASRRGQLYGYTF | TGTGCCAGTCGTCGTGGACAGCTGTATGGCTACACCTTC
TRBJ1-2 | NA | TRBV5-1 | CASSLSGFYTF | TGCGCCAGCAGCTTGTCAGGGTTCTACACCTTC
TRBJ1-2 | TRBD1 | TRBV5-6 | CASSLRGGYYGYTF | TGTGCCAGCAGCTTAAGAGGGGGCTACTATGGCTACACCTTC
TRBJ2-7 | TRBD2 | TRBV6-1 | CASNPTSGATYEQYF | TGTGCCAGCAACCCGACTAGCGGGGCGACCTACGAGCAGTACTTC
TRBJ1-1 | TRBD1 | TRBV9 | CASSTDRGNTEAFF | TGTGCCAGCAGTACGGACAGGGGAAACACTGAAGCTTTCTTT
TRBJ1-2 | TRBD1 | TRBV6-5 | CASSYSDRDGYTF | TGTGCCAGCAGTTACTCGGACAGGGATGGCTACACCTTC
TRBJ1-1 | TRBD1 | TRBV7-2 | CASSRETGALRANTEAFF | TGTGCCAGCAGCCGCGAGACAGGGGCACTCAGAGCGAACACTGAAGCTTTCTTT
TRBJ1-1 | TRBD1 | TRBV6-1 | CASSFTGGNTEAFF | TGTGCCAGCAGCTTCACAGGGGGTAACACTGAAGCTTTCTTT
TRBJ1-2 | TRBD1 | TRBV9 | CASSETTGLNGYTF | TGTGCCAGCAGTGAGACGACAGGGTTAAACGGCTACACCTTC
TRBJ1-3 | NA | TRBV9 | CASSLGRVGSGNTIYF | TGTGCCAGCAGCCTTGGCAGGGTAGGCTCTGGAAACACCATATATTTT
TRBJ2-2 | NA | TRBV7-6 | CASSLLAAPGELFF | TGTGCCAGCAGCTTACTCGCGGCTCCCGGGGAGCTGTTTTTT
TRBJ2-7 | TRBD1 | TRBV10-3 | CAISGGPRDRSYEQYF | TGTGCCATCAGTGGGGGACCCCGGGACAGGTCCTACGAGCAGTACTTC
TRBJ2-7 | NA | TRBV7-2 | CASSSQYGSSYEQYF | TGTGCCAGCAGCTCTCAATACGGGAGCTCCTACGAGCAGTACTTC
TRBJ1-2 | TRBD1 | TRBV19 | CASSRTSGTGSYGYTF | TGTGCCAGTAGTAGGACGTCCGGGACAGGGTCCTATGGCTACACCTTC
TRBJ1-1 | NA | TRBV9 | CASSVGQGRGTEAFF | TGTGCCAGCAGCGTAGGCCAGGGCCGTGGCACTGAAGCTTTCTTT
TRBJ2-2 | TRBD1 | TRBV4-1 | CASSGRDRGPDTGELFF | TGCGCCAGCAGCGGCCGGGACAGGGGGCCGGACACCGGGGAGCTGTTTTTT